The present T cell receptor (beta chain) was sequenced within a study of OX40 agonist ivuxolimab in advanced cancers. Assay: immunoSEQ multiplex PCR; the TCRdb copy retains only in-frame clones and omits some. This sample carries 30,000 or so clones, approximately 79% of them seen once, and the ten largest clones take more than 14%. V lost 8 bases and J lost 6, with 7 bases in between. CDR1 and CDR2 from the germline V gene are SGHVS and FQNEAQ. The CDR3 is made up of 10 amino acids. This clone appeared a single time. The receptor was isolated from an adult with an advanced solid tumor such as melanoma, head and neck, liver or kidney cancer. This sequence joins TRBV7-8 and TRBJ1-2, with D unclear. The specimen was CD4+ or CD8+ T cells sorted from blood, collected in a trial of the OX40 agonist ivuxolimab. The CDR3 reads CASGQDGYTF. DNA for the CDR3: TGTGCCAGCGGTCAGGATGGCTACACCTTC.